This TCR beta chain came from a study of B cell selection in AIRE deficiency. Here immunoSEQ multiplex PCR was the method, and the copy in TCRdb shows in-frame clones only, minus some. The sample holds 20,000 to 25,000 clones, 97% seen once. Sorting defined conventional CD4 T cells as CD4+CD127+. Study-wide results and limits: Shorter CDR3s marked shared Treg sequences, biased toward few non-templated insertions. Of approximately 3,600 shared Treg TCRbeta sequences, about 32% were healthy-donor-only and 7% to 9.5% patient-only. With only TCRbeta sequenced, less than 45% of shared healthy Treg sequences overlapped Tconv.

For this clone: Its target is not known.

What was sequenced was conventional CD4+ T cells sorted from PBMCs. This receptor was obtained from a human donor with AIRE deficiency.

CDR3 DNA: TGTGCCAGCAGTTCGGGACTACTTAGCTCCTACAATGAGCAGTTCTTC. Encoded protein: CASSSGLLSSYNEQFF. The rearrangement uses TRBV27 and TRBJ2-1; 7 bases match TRBD2. Germline V gives CDR1 MNHEY, CDR2 SMNVEV (reference sequence). The CDR3 has 16 residues. V gave up 4 bases and J gave up 0 bases; unmatched junction bases: 6.